This T cell receptor beta chain is drawn from a study of T-cell memory formation after mild COVID-19. Trimming pared 1 base from V and 0 bases from J, leaving 5 bases between. The CDR3 contains 14 residues. Germline assignment: CDR1 SGDLS and CDR2 YYNGEE. After 5'RACE with constant-segment primers, TCR alpha and TCR beta cDNA libraries carrying sample barcodes and UMIs were obtained. MiXCR, run by TCRdb on the 5' RACE reads, gives a single entry per CDR3 protein. The repertoire has hundreds of thousands of distinct CDR3 sequences, roughly 17% of them found once; the top ten carry about a fifth. The receptor was derived from a man between 18 and 35 years old who had mild COVID-19 (a few samples of this study predate the infection). Cell type and time point are not known. Sequenced sample: PBMCs or a T cell subset sorted from them (not recorded which). The chain links TRBV9 to TRBJ2-1, with unresolved D. CDR3 in amino acids: CASSVFSSYNEQFF. DNA of the CDR3: TGTGCCAGCAGCGTATTCAGCTCCTACAATGAGCAGTTCTTC.